These 7 T cell receptor beta chains were sequenced from one sample in a study of blood T cell repertoires in COVID-19. Some clones are missing from TCRdb's copy, which holds only in-frame ones; the method was immunoSEQ multiplex PCR. The repertoire consists of about 190,000 clones, with approximately 79% occurring once and the leading ten covering more than 25%. Material: peripheral blood. These receptors came from a woman in her 70s with acute or convalescent COVID-19.

This chain links TRBV9 with TRBJ2-5; weak D call: TRBD2 (6 bases). The V gene's germline CDR1 is SGDLS and CDR2 YYNGEE. V lost 3 bases to trimming and J lost 5 bases, with 11 bases between them. The CDR3 totals 13 residues. The CDR3 sequence is CASSGGLRETQYF. Written as DNA, the CDR3 is TGTGCCAGCAGCGGGGGACTCCGGGAGACCCAGTACTTC. The full variable domain, completed using reference TRBV9 and TRBJ2-5, is DSGVTQTPKHLITATGQRVTLRCSPRSGDLSVYWYQQSLDQGLQFLIQYYNGEERAKGNILERFSAQQFPDLHSELNLSSLELGDSALYFCASSGGLRETQYFGPGTRLLVL.

This sequence joins TRBV2 and TRBJ2-1; 8 bases agree with TRBD1. The germline gives CDR1 SNHLY, CDR2 FYNNEI. The CDR3 spans 16 residues. Losses at the gene ends were 6 bases for V and 6 bases for J; bases not matched to a gene: 13. The CDR3 DNA reads TGTGCCAGCAGAGAGTTTGACAGGGGAAGCGGCAATGAGCAGTTCTTC. Translated: CASREFDRGSGNEQFF.

The rearrangement joins TRBV19 to TRBJ1-4; the D gene is possibly TRBD1 (5 bases). CDR1 LNHDA and CDR2 SQIVND come from the germline V gene (reference sequence). With 7 bases removed from V and 8 bases from J, the gap between germline ends came to 17 bases. This CDR3 has 14 residues. The CDR3 loop is CASKGRQGEEKLFF. Here the CDR3 DNA reads TGTGCCAGTAAGGGGCGGCAGGGCGAGGAAAAACTGTTTTTT. Variable domain in full (rest from reference TRBV19 and TRBJ1-4): DGGITQSPKYLFRKEGQNVTLSCEQNLNHDAMYWYRQDPGQGLRLIYYSQIVNDFQKGDIAEGYSVSREKKESFPLTVTSAQKNPTAFYLCASKGRQGEEKLFFGSGTQLSVL.

The CDR3, as DNA: TGTGCCAGCAGTTTGATGGTAGCGGGAGAAGAGACCCAGTACTTC. The encoded protein is CASSLMVAGEETQYF. V usage is TRBV28 and J usage is TRBJ2-5, with 9 bases that match TRBD2. The V gene's germline CDR1 is MDHEN and CDR2 SYDVKM. The trim removed 3 bases at V and 3 bases at J, leaving 5 bases unmatched. The length of the CDR3 is 15 residues.

The chain links TRBV24-1 to TRBJ2-5; D may be TRBD2 (6 bases). This CDR3 is 16 amino acids long. V lost 3 bases, J lost 5 bases, and 18 bases lay in between. CDR1 is KGHDR and CDR2 is SFDVKD in the germline V gene. The CDR3 nucleotides are TGTGCCACCAGTGATCCCGGGACTGGGCATGGGGAGACCCAGTACTTC. Protein product: CATSDPGTGHGETQYF.

This clone has just one count. V usage is TRBV7-9 and J usage is TRBJ1-2, with D perhaps matching TRBD1 (6 bases). This CDR3 region has 13 residues. Germline V gene sequence: CDR1 SEHNR, CDR2 FQNEAQ (reference sequence). V shed 5 bases and J shed 6 bases, with 13 bases lying between them. In DNA, the CDR3 is TGTGCCAGCAGCCGGCAGGGGTTCGATGGCTACACCTTC. This sequence encodes CASSRQGFDGYTF.

V and J are TRBV23-1 and TRBJ2-2; 11 bases fit TRBD2. TRBV23-1 is designated an ORF whose function remains uncertain. The CDR3 contains 17 residues. Trimming at V came to 2 bases and at J to 3 bases, leaving 5 bases not matched to a gene. The CDR3 loop is CASSQTSGRLDTGELFF. The CDR3 nucleotides are TGCGCCAGCAGTCAAACTAGCGGGAGATTAGACACCGGGGAGCTGTTTTTT.